These 5 T cell receptor beta chains share one sample of origin, sequenced in a study of blood T cell repertoires in COVID-19. Generated by immunoSEQ multiplex PCR, the TCRdb table keeps only in-frame clones and is missing some. The sample contains around 310,000 clones, approximately 88% of which appear only once. Sequencing was done on a sample of peripheral blood. These receptors came from a woman between 45 and 60 years old with active or convalescent COVID-19.

The DNA for the CDR3 is TGTGCCAGCAGCTTTAGCCTAGCGGGGGTGGGAGATACGCAGTATTTT. It translates to CASSFSLAGVGDTQYF. The J gene is TRBJ2-3, the V gene TRBV13; TRBD2 matches 10 bases. Trimming at V came to 3 bases and at J to 5 bases, leaving 8 bases not matched to a gene. This CDR3 has 16 amino acids. Germline assignment: CDR1 PRHDT and CDR2 FYEKMQ (reference sequence).

Notes on this clone: One end of the junction does not line up with germline, which may come from a read error. This sequence joins TRBV7-7 and TRBJ2-7, with D possibly matching TRBD1 (5 bases). The CDR3 has 14 amino acids. Germline values: CDR1 SSHAT, CDR2 FNYEAQ (reference sequence). The CDR3 here is CASSRRRDSYEQYF. CDR3 bases: TGTGCTAGCAGCCGAAGACGTGACAGCTACGAGCAGTACTTC.

In this sample, this clone turned up once. The rearrangement uses TRBV9 and TRBJ1-3; D is unresolved. Germline V CDR1 and CDR2: SGDLS, YYNGEE. The CDR3 totals 12 residues. The V end was cut by 3 bases, the J end by 7 bases, with 8 bases between. DNA for the CDR3: TGTGCCAGCAGCGGTGACTTGAACACCATATATTTT. Translation: CASSGDLNTIYF.

The chain couples TRBV6-5 to TRBJ2-7, with D perhaps matching TRBD1 (5 bases). The ends were cut back, 11 bases at V and 2 bases at J, with 19 bases in the middle. Germline loops: CDR1 MNHEY, CDR2 SVGAGI. This CDR3 contains 14 residues. CDR3 nucleotides: TGTGCCGGACACGACCACAGGACCCCCTACGAGCAGTACTTC. Its protein product is CAGHDHRTPYEQYF.

This chain connects TRBV21-1 to TRBJ2-7; the table's TRBD2 call for D was not verified on the DNA. TRBV21-1 is recorded as a pseudogene. The CDR3 consists of 14 residues. The CDR3 nucleotides read TGTGCCAGCAGCAAAGCTGTGGAGGGAGCCGAGCAGTACTTC. It yields the protein CASSKAVEGAEQYF.